This entry concerns a single T cell receptor beta chain. Its target is unknown. Selected positively for CCR7 and CD45RO-negative, naive CD8 cells excluded terminally differentiated effector memory CD45RA+ cells. Healthy adults negative for HIV, lacking recent acute infections or vaccinations, served as donors. The length of the CDR3 is 13 residues. Trimming took 6 bases from V and 4 from J, leaving 15 bases between them. In germline, CDR1 is SQVTM, CDR2 ANQGSEA. This entry comes from a study of shared clonotypes between healthy human individuals. Broader study findings: Among donors, sharing of clonotypes was expected to be affected by sequencing depth.

Assay used: immunoSEQ multiplex PCR; TCRdb lists only in-frame clones, some missing. This sample has about 2.1 million clones; roughly 91% occur once, and the top ten carry around 1.7%. V and J are TRBV29-1 and TRBJ1-2; D not certain. The TCR was taken from a man between 18 and 29 years old in good health. Some clones in this sample may be carry-over from other donors' samples. The specimen sequenced was naive CD8+ T cells from PBMCs. The DNA of the CDR3 is TGCAGCGTACCTTGGCCCCTGGGCTATGGCTACACCTTC. Protein sequence: CSVPWPLGYGYTF. The full variable domain, completed using reference TRBV29-1 and TRBJ1-2, is SAVISQKPSRDICQRGTSLTIQCQVDSQVTMMFWYRQQPGQSLTLIATANQGSEATYESGFVIDKFPISRPNLTFSTLTVSNMSPEDSSIYLCSVPWPLGYGYTFGSGTRLTVV.